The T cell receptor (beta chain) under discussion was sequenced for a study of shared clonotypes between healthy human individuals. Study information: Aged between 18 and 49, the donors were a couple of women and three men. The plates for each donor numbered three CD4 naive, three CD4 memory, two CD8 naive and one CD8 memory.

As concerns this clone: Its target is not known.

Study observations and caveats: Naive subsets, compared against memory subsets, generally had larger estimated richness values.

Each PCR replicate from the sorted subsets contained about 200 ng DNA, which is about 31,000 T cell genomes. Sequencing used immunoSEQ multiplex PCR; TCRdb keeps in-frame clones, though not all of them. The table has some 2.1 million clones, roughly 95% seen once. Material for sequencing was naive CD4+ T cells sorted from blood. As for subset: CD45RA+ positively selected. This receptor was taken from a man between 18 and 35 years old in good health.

The CDR3 nucleotides read TGTGCCAGCACCGATGGGGGAGTAGAGTGGGGTGACGAGCAGTACTTC. Its translation: CASTDGGVEWGDEQYF. The J gene is TRBJ2-7, the V gene TRBV2; the D call may be TRBD1 or TRBD2 (5 bases each). The CDR3 consists of 16 residues. Germline CDR1 SNHLY, CDR2 FYNNEI. The V end was cut by 7 bases, the J end by 5 bases, with 24 bases between.